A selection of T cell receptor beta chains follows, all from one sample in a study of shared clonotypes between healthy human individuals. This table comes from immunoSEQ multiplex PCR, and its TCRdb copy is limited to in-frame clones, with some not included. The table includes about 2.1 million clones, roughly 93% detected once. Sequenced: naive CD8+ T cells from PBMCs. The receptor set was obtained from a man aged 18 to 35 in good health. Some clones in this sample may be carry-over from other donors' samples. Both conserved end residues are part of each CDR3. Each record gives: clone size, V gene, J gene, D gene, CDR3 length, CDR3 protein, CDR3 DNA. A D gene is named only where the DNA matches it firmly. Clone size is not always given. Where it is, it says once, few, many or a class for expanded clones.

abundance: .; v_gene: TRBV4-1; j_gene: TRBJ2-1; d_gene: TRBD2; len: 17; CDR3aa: CASSLRTSGSSYNEQFF; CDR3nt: TGCGCCAGCAGCCTTCGGACTAGCGGGAGCTCCTACAATGAGCAGTTCTTC
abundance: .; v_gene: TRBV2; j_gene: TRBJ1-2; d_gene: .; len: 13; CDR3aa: CASSPGTGLGYTF; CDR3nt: TGTGCCAGCAGCCCAGGAACAGGGCTTGGCTACACCTTC
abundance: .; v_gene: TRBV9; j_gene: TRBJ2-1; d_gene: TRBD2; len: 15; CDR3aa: CASSGVAGDFNEQFF; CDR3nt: TGTGCCAGCAGCGGGGTAGCGGGAGACTTTAATGAGCAGTTCTTC
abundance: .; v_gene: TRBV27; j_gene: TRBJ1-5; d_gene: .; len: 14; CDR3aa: CASSLRDSNQPQHF; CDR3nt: TGTGCCAGCAGTCTCCGGGATAGCAATCAGCCCCAGCATTTT
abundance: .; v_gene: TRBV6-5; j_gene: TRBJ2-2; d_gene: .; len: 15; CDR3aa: CASSYGLEGTGELFF; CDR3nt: TGTGCCAGCAGTTACGGGCTCGAGGGCACCGGGGAGCTGTTTTTT
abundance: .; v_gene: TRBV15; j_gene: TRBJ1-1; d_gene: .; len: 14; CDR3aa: CATSRGPDSPRAFF; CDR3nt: TGTGCCACCAGCAGGGGACCGGACAGCCCTAGGGCTTTCTTT
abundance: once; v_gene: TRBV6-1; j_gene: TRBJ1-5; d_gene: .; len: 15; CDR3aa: CASSGELLANQPQHF; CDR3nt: TGTGCCAGCAGTGGTGAGCTACTGGCCAATCAGCCCCAGCATTTT
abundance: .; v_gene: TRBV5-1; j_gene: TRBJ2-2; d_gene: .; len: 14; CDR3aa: CASSFQGYTGELFF; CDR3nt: TGCGCCAGCAGCTTTCAAGGGTACACCGGGGAGCTGTTTTTT
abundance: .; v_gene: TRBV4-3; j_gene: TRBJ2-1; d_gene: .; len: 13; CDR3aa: CASSRQLGKEQFF; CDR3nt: TGCGCCAGCAGCCGGCAACTAGGAAAAGAGCAGTTCTTC
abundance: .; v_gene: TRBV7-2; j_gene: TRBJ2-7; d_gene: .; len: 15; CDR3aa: CASSLKGLDFHEQYF; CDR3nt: TGTGCCAGCAGCTTAAAGGGGCTGGACTTCCACGAGCAGTACTTC
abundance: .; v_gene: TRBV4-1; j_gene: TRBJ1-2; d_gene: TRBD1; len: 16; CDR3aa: CASSQGVGQGPYGYTF; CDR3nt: TGCGCCAGCAGCCAAGGCGTTGGACAGGGGCCCTATGGCTACACCTTC
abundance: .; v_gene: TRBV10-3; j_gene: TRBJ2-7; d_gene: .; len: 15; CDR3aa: CAISTLLSSWNEQYF; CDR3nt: TGTGCCATCAGTACGTTACTAAGCTCTTGGAACGAGCAGTACTTC
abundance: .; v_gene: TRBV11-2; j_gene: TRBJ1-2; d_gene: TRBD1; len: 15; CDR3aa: CASSSKGQLNYGYTF; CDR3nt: TGTGCCAGCAGCTCGAAGGGACAGCTTAACTATGGCTACACCTTC
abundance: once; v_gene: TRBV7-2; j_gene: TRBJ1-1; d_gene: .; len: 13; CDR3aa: CASSLSPEIEAFF; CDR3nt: TGTGCCAGCAGCCTAAGCCCAGAGATCGAAGCTTTCTTT
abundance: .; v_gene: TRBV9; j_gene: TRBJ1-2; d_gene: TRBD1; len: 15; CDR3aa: CASSDGSRGNYGYTF; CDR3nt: TGTGCCAGCAGCGACGGGAGCAGGGGGAACTATGGCTACACCTTC
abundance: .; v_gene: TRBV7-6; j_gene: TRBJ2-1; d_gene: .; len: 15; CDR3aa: CASSLDQGSYNEQFF; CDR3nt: TGTGCCAGCAGCTTAGATCAGGGCTCCTACAATGAGCAGTTCTTC
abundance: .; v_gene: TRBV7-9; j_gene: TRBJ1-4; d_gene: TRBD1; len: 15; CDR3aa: CASSVGQGWVEKLFF; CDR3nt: TGTGCCAGCAGCGTCGGACAGGGTTGGGTTGAAAAACTGTTTTTT
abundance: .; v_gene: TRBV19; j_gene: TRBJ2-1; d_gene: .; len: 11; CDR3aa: CASSDSVEQFF; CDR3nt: TGTGCCAGTAGCGACTCCGTCGAGCAGTTCTTC
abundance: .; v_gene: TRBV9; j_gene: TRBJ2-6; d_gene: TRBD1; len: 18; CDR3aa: CASSVVGQELPGANVLTF; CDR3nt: TGTGCCAGCAGCGTAGTCGGACAGGAGCTTCCTGGGGCCAACGTCCTGACTTTC
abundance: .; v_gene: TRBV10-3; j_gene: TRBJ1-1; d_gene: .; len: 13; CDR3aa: CAIMPYGGTEAFF; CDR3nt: TGTGCCATCATGCCGTACGGGGGTACTGAAGCTTTCTTT
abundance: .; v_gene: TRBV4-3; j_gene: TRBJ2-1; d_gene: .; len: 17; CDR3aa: CASSQDGAGVFDNEQFF; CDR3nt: TGCGCCAGCAGCCAAGATGGAGCAGGGGTTTTCGACAATGAGCAGTTCTTC
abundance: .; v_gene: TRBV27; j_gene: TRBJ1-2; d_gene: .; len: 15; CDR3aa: CASSLYGGTNYGYTF; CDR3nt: TGTGCCAGCAGTTTATATGGGGGAACTAACTATGGCTACACCTTC
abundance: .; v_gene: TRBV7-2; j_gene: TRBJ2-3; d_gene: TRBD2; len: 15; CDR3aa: CASSMTSAITDTQYF; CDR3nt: TGTGCCAGCAGCATGACTAGCGCGATCACAGATACGCAGTATTTT
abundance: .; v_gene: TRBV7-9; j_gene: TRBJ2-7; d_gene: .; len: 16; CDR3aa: CASSPPGAGLLREQYF; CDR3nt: TGTGCCAGCAGCCCCCCGGGGGCAGGGCTCTTGAGGGAGCAGTACTTC
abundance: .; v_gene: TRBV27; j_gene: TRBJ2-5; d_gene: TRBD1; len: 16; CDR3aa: CASSSTPGQGKETQYF; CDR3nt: TGTGCCAGCAGTTCAACCCCGGGACAGGGAAAAGAGACCCAGTACTTC
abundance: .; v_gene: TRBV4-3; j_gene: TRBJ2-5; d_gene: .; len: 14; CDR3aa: CASSRGRFGETQYF; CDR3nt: TGCGCCAGCAGTAGGGGCCGGTTCGGAGAGACCCAGTACTTC
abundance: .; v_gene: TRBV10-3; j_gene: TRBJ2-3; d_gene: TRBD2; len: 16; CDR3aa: CAISGYSGFSTDTQYF; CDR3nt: TGTGCCATCAGTGGCTATAGCGGGTTTAGCACAGATACGCAGTATTTT
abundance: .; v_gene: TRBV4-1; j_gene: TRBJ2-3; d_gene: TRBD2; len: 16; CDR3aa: CASSQGGLAGADTQYF; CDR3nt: TGCGCCAGCAGCCAAGGGGGACTAGCGGGGGCAGATACGCAGTATTTT
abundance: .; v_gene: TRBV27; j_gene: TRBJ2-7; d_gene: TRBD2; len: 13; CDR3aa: CASSKGLAREQYF; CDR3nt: TGTGCCAGCAGCAAAGGACTAGCGCGCGAGCAGTACTTC
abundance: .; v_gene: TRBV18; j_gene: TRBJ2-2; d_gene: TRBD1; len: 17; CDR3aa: CASSPPDRGKGTGELFF; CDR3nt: TGTGCCAGCTCACCACCAGACAGGGGGAAGGGCACCGGGGAGCTGTTTTTT
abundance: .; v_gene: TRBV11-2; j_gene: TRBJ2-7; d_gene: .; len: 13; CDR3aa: CASRSGQAYEQYF; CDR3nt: TGTGCCAGCAGATCGGGGCAAGCCTACGAGCAGTACTTC
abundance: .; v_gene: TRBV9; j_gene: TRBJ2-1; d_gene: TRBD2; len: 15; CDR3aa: CASSVAWTRSNEQFF; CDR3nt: TGTGCCAGCAGCGTAGCATGGACTAGGTCCAATGAGCAGTTCTTC
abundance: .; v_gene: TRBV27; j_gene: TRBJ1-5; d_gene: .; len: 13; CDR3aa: CASSLFGGQPQHF; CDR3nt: TGTGCCAGCAGTTTATTCGGCGGCCAGCCCCAGCATTTT
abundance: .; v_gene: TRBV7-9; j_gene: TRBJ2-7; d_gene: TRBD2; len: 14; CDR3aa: CASSHSGRNYEQYF; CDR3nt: TGTGCCAGCAGCCATAGCGGGAGGAACTACGAGCAGTACTTC
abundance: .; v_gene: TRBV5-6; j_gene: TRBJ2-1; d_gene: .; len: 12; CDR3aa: CASSPTRDEQFF; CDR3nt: TGTGCCAGCAGCCCTACGCGGGATGAGCAGTTCTTC
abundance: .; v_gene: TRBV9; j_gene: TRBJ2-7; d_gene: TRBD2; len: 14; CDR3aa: CASSASGSVYEQYF; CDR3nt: TGTGCCAGCAGCGCTAGCGGGAGCGTCTACGAGCAGTACTTC
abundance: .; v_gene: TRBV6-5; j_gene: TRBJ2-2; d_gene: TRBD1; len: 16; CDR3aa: CASSFLRGLNTGELFF; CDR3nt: TGTGCCAGCAGTTTTCTCAGGGGGCTGAACACCGGGGAGCTGTTTTTT
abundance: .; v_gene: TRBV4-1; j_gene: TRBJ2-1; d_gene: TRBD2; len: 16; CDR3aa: CASSQGPSGSVNEQFF; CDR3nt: TGCGCCAGCAGCCAAGGCCCCAGCGGGAGCGTCAATGAGCAGTTCTTC
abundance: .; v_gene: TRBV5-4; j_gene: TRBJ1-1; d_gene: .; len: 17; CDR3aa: CASSLILEGGLVGEAFF; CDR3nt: TGTGCCAGCAGCCTAATTCTTGAGGGGGGGCTGGTGGGTGAAGCTTTCTTT
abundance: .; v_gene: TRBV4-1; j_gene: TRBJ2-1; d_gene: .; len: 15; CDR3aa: CASSLLQGSGDEQFF; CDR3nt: TGCGCCAGCAGCCTGTTACAGGGGTCGGGGGATGAGCAGTTCTTC
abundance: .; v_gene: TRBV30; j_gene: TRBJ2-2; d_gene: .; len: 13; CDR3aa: CAWTQGWAGELFF; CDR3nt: TGTGCCTGGACCCAGGGTTGGGCCGGGGAGCTGTTTTTT
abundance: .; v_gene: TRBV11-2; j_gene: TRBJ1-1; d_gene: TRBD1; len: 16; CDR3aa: CASSLFTGALNTEAFF; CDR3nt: TGTGCCAGCAGCTTATTTACAGGGGCTTTGAACACTGAAGCTTTCTTT
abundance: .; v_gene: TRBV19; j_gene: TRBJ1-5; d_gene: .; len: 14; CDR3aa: CAANPGPVRWPQHF; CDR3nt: TGTGCCGCTAACCCGGGACCGGTCCGATGGCCCCAGCATTTT
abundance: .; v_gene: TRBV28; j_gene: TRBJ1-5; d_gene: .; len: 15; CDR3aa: CASTSRGNSNQPQHF; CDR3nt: TGTGCCAGCACCTCAAGGGGGAATAGCAATCAGCCCCAGCATTTT
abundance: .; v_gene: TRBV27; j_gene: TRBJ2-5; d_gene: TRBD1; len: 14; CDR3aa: CASKDRGLRETQYF; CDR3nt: TGTGCCAGCAAAGACAGGGGGCTGAGAGAGACCCAGTACTTC
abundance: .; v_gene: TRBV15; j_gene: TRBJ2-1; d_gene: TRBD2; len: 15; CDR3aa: CATSPPSSGYNEQFF; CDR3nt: TGTGCCACCAGCCCCCCCTCTAGCGGTTACAATGAGCAGTTCTTC
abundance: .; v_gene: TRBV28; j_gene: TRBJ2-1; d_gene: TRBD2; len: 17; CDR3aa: CASSSSLGREFYNEQFF; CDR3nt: TGTGCCAGCAGTTCGTCCCTGGGGCGGGAGTTCTACAATGAGCAGTTCTTC
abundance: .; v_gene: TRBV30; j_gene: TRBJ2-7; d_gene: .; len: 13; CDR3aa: CAWSVGDPYEQYF; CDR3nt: TGTGCCTGGAGTGTAGGCGACCCCTACGAGCAGTACTTC
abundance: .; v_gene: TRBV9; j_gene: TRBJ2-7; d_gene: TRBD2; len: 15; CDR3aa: CASSPGLAAEYEQYF; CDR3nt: TGTGCCAGCAGCCCGGGACTAGCGGCTGAATACGAGCAGTACTTC
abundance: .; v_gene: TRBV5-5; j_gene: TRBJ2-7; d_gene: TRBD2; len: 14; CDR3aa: CASSFGLAAREQYF; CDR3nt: TGTGCCAGCAGCTTCGGACTAGCGGCGAGGGAGCAGTACTTC
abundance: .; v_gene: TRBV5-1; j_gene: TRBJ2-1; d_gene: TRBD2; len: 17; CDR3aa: CASIGFNAGGNYNEQFF; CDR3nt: TGCGCCAGCATTGGATTTAACGCGGGAGGGAACTACAATGAGCAGTTCTTC
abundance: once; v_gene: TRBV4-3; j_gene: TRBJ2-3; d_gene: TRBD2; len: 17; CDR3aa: CASSQDHPRGNTDTQYF; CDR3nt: TGCGCCAGCAGCCAAGATCATCCGCGGGGGAACACAGATACGCAGTATTTT